Included here is one T cell receptor beta chain sequence, with context. TCRdb keeps only in-frame clones here, not all; method: immunoSEQ multiplex PCR. The sample records over 75,000 clones, around 84% being singletons. The data were taken from a study of cytomegalovirus exposure and HLA in healthy donors. V dropped 7 bases and J dropped 11; count of bases not matched to a gene: 23. From germline, CDR1 is MDHEN and CDR2 SYDVKM. The CDR3 runs to 17 residues. A roughly 120-subject validation cohort, separate from the 666-subject first cohort, supplied the donors. The V gene is TRBV28, the J gene TRBJ1-1; 9 bases agree with TRBD1. Material: PBMCs. This TCR came from a man aged 18 to 29 in good health and CMV-seropositive. The CDR3 sequence: CASTEGGTGTRGVQAFF. The CDR3 region has the DNA TGTGCCAGCACCGAAGGGGGGACAGGGACGAGGGGGGTTCAGGCTTTCTTT. The full variable domain, completed using reference TRBV28 and TRBJ1-1, is DVKVTQSSRYLVKRTGEKVFLECVQDMDHENMFWYRQDPGLGLRLIYFSYDVKMKEKGDIPEGYSVSREKKERFSLILESASTNQTSMYLCASTEGGTGTRGVQAFFGQGTRLTVV.